Included here is one T cell receptor (beta chain) sequence, with context. The antigen this receptor binds is unknown. Base quality data are lacking; no much larger clone is found one base away. Participants in the prospective study were aged about 18 to 95 years, lived in 24 United States geographic areas, and enrolled through a virtual design. Cohort assignment in the prospective study relied on participant-reported clinical history from a screening survey and a study questionnaire. For ImmuneRACE Cohort 3, a participant was defined as recovered based on two consecutive negative NP/OP PCR tests, clearance by a healthcare professional, or resolution of symptoms. Mobile phlebotomists in the prospective study collected whole blood, serum and a nasopharyngeal or oropharyngeal swab from every participant. Over a roughly 2-month period, participants in the prospective study had the option of providing additional blood draws and questionnaires. Blood samples from the prospective study were shipped frozen or at room temperature prior to DNA extraction.

This record comes from a study of blood T cell repertoires in COVID-19 (dated by TCRdb to 2020 to 2021). Concerning the study at large: Samples from collaborators originated in the United States, Italy and Spain and spanned both the acute and convalescent phases of COVID-19. Subjects who had been exposed to COVID-19, were actively infected with it, or had recovered from it provided the deeply sampled blood TCRbeta repertoires that made up the dataset. A de-identified subject ID, COVID-19 status, age in years and sex were almost always included in the sample metadata. Where available, HLA class I and class II types were obtained from metadata supplied by the sample provider rather than from assay-based typing. The repertoires were made available in a free public database intended to serve as a resource for research on the immune response to SARS-CoV-2. The prospective study material was composed of cDNA or gDNA derived from T cells, B-cell-depleted T cells, or PBMCs. The samples were drawn from two sources: the first 160 participants of the ongoing ImmuneRACE study, and 1,254 subjects contributed by 6 global collaborators. The paper's findings and limits, for the study overall: Clinical and demographic metadata were provided uncurated, with the amount varying by source and participant.

Including cysteine and phenylalanine, the CDR3 has 15 amino acids. The CDR3 DNA has 45 bases and is translated from base 1. The germline V gene encodes CDR1 SEHNR and CDR2 FQNEAQ (reference sequence). V is reduced by 0 bases and J by 4 bases, leaving a spacing of 10 bases between them. The immunoSEQ Assay, a bias-controlled multiplex PCR, was used to amplify TCRbeta CDR3 regions from genomic DNA. Per the original workflow: Nucleated cell counts per sample were estimated from amplification of reference gene primers within the assay. To quantify the absolute abundance of each unique TCRbeta CDR3 rearrangement, sequence reads were collapsed and filtered. For each sample, productive Simpson clonality was calculated as the square root of Simpson's diversity index over productive rearrangements. What TCRdb holds here is the immuneACCESS table cut down to in-frame rearrangements. Part of the clones is not present; checked against another copy, under half of the missing clones reflect an unresolved V gene, and the others are unexplained. For V, J and clone size, that table is used; D and trimming come from the DNA. The sample table holds about 480,000 clones, of which approximately 90% were seen once. Around 7.9% of the sample goes to the ten largest clones.

The rearranged chain carries TRBV7-9 and TRBJ2-1; a tentative D call is TRBD2 (7 bases match). Sequencing input: PBMCs or T cells enriched from blood (not recorded which). The clonotype comes from a woman aged 60-75 years who had recovered from COVID-19. The CDR3 protein sequence reads: CASSLAGGPYNEQFF. The bases are TGTGCCAGCAGCTTAGCGGGGGGGCCGTACAATGAGCAGTTCTTC.